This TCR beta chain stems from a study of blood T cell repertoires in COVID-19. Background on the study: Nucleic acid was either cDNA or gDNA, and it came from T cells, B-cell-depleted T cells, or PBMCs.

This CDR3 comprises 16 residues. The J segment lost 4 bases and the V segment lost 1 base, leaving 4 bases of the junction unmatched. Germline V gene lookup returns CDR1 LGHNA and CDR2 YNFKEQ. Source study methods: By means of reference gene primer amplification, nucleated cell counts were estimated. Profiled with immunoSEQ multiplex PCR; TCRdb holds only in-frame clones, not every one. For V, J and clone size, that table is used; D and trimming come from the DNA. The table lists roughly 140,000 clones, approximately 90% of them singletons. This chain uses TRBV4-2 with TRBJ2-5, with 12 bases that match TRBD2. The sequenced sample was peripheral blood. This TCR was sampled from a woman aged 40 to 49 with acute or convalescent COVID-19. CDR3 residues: CASSQGVGLAGETQYF. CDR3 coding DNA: TGTGCCAGCAGCCAAGGGGTGGGACTAGCGGGAGAGACCCAGTACTTC.